Following are 10 T cell receptor beta chains from one sample sequenced in a study of graft-versus-host responses after intestinal transplantation. The antigens these receptors bind are not known. Only in-frame clones appear in the TCRdb table, and some are missing; sequencing was by immunoSEQ multiplex PCR. The sample records tens of thousands of clones, about 91% being singletons. Here the sequenced sample was unstimulated CD4+ T cells sorted from spleen or lymph node cells, taken before transplant. These receptors all stem from a human donor who was the organ donor for an intestinal transplant.

This chain joins TRBV10-3 and TRBJ2-7; weak D call: TRBD2 (5 bases). The germline V gene has CDR1 ENHRY and CDR2 SYGVKD. The CDR3 is made up of 17 amino acids. The V end was cut by 3 bases, the J end by 4 bases, with 22 bases between. In nucleotides, the CDR3 is TGTGCCATCAGTGAAATTGTTCATTCAAAGGGCGGGTACGAGCAGTACTTC. It is translated as CAISEIVHSKGGYEQYF.

This rearrangement joins TRBV4-2 to TRBJ2-3; possibly TRBD2 for D (5 bases). CDR1 LGHNA and CDR2 YNFKEQ come from the germline V gene. CDR3 length: 17 residues. V was shortened by 2 bases and J by 0 bases, with 15 bases between the two germline ends. The CDR3 reads CASSQPSASYSTDTQYF. The CDR3 nucleotides are TGTGCCAGCAGCCAACCTTCGGCTAGCTATAGCACAGATACGCAGTATTTT.

The chain has TRBV7-9 and TRBJ2-7; 9 positions match TRBD1. J was trimmed by 2 bases and V by 6 bases; bases with no gene match: 8. The germline V gene has CDR1 SEHNR and CDR2 FQNEAQ (reference sequence). CDR3 size: 15 residues. CDR3 DNA sequence: TGTGCCAGCAGAACCGGGACAGGGAACGCCTACGAGCAGTACTTC. This translates into CASRTGTGNAYEQYF.

This chain uses TRBV5-4 with TRBJ2-3, with TRBD2 matching over 10 bases. Germline-derived CDR1 and CDR2 are SGHNT and YYREEE (reference sequence). The CDR3 has 17 residues. The V segment lost 2 bases and the J segment 0 bases; nucleotides outside the gene matches: 6. Written as DNA, the CDR3 is TGTGCCAGCAGCTTCACAACGGGACTAGCGAGCACAGATACGCAGTATTTT. Translated: CASSFTTGLASTDTQYF.

The chain combines TRBV14 with TRBJ1-6, with D maybe TRBD1 (5 bases). Trimming pared 1 base from V and 9 bases from J, leaving 13 bases between. Germline CDR1 reads SGHDN; CDR2 reads FVKESK. The CDR3 has 15 amino acids. The CDR3 spells CASSQVMGGSSPLHF. DNA for the CDR3: TGTGCCAGCAGCCAAGTCATGGGGGGGTCTTCACCCCTCCACTTT.

The rearrangement uses TRBV5-4 and TRBJ1-2; TRBD1 aligns across 8 bases. CDR3 length: 19 amino acids. CDR1 is SGHNT, CDR2 YYREEE, per germline (reference sequence). V was pared by 3 bases and J by 3 bases, with 19 bases of the junction left unmatched. The CDR3 nucleotides are TGTGCCAGCAGCTCGATACCAGGGGGCCTACGGGGACGTGACTATGGCTACACCTTC. Protein: CASSSIPGGLRGRDYGYTF.

The chain recombines TRBV5-6 with TRBJ2-1, with 9 bases fitting TRBD1. Germline V CDR1 and CDR2: SGHDT, YYEEEE. V dropped 2 bases and J dropped 9; count of bases not matched to a gene: 12. The CDR3 covers 16 residues. DNA for the CDR3: TGTGCCAGCAGCTTAGGCCGGGACAGGGCTGAGGGTGAGCAGTTCTTC. Residues: CASSLGRDRAEGEQFF.

The gene calls are TRBV2 and TRBJ2-6, with 7 positions matching TRBD1. This CDR3 has 18 amino acids. The germline V gene has CDR1 SNHLY and CDR2 FYNNEI. V lost 3 bases, J lost 1 base, and 9 bases stayed unmatched. The CDR3 loop reads CASSEYRGKGSGANVLTF. The DNA for the CDR3 is TGTGCCAGCAGTGAGTACAGGGGAAAGGGTTCTGGGGCCAACGTCCTGACTTTC. Looking up the rest from reference TRBV2 and TRBJ2-6 gives the full variable domain: EPEVTQTPSHQVTQMGQEVILRCVPISNHLYFYWYRQILGQKVEFLVSFYNNEISEKSEIFDDQFSVERPDGSNFTLKIRSTKLEDSAMYFCASSEYRGKGSGANVLTFGAGSRLTVL.

The rearrangement uses TRBV28 and TRBJ1-2, with TRBD1 matching 7 bases. Per the germline V gene, CDR1 is MDHEN and CDR2 is SYDVKM. V lost 5 bases, J lost 7 bases, and 4 bases stayed unmatched. This CDR3 has 12 residues. The DNA of the CDR3 is TGTGCCAGCAGTATGCAGGGGGGTGGCTACACCTTC. This sequence encodes CASSMQGGGYTF.

This clone is a singleton in its sample. The chain has TRBV10-3 and TRBJ1-2; D remains unclear. CDR3 length: 13 residues. Trimming cost V 1 base and J 4 bases, with 7 bases left between them. The V gene's germline CDR1 is ENHRY and CDR2 SYGVKD. The CDR3 coding sequence is TGTGCCATCAGTGAGTACGTGGCCTATGGCTACACCTTC. It codes for CAISEYVAYGYTF.